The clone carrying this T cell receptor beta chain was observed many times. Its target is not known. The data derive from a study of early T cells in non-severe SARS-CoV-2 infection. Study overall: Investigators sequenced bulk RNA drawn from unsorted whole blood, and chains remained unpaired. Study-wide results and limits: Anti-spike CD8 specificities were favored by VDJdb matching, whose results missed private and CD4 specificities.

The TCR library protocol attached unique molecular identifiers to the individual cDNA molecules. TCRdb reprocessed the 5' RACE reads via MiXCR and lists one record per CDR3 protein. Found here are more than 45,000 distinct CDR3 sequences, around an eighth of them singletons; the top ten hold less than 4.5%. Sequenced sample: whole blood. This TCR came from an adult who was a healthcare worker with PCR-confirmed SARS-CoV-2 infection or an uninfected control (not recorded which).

The CDR3 here is CASSPEVGVRGEGYTF. CDR3 DNA: TGCGCCAGCAGCCCGGAGGTCGGGGTCCGCGGGGAGGGCTACACCTTC. The rearrangement uses TRBV5-1 and TRBJ1-2; D unclear. Per the germline V gene, CDR1 is SGHRS and CDR2 is YFSETQ. Between the trimmed V and J ends, which lost 4 bases and 8 bases, there was a span of 24 bases. CDR3 length: 16 residues.